This T cell receptor (beta chain) derives from a study of blood T cell repertoires in COVID-19. Sequencing was performed with immunoSEQ multiplex PCR; in TCRdb, only in-frame clones are kept and a portion is missing. The repertoire holds about 280,000 clones, with roughly 87% as singletons. A single count supports this clone. Germline CDR1 and CDR2: SGHTA and FQGNSA. The CDR3 extends over 13 amino acids. The V gene lost 5 bases and the J gene lost 5 bases, with 13 bases spanning the gap. The chain links TRBV7-2 to TRBJ2-7; maybe TRBD2 (5 bases). The clonotype comes from a human donor in a cohort sampled during active COVID-19. Sequences were obtained from peripheral blood. The CDR3 loop reads CASSEWRSDEQYF. The CDR3 DNA sequence: TGTGCCAGCAGCGAATGGAGGAGCGACGAGCAGTACTTC.